This T cell receptor (beta chain) was obtained from a study of blood T cell repertoires in COVID-19. As for the study in general: In each case, the material was cDNA or gDNA derived from T cells, B-cell-depleted T cells, or PBMCs.

The repertoire was sequenced with immunoSEQ multiplex PCR; TCRdb's copy has only in-frame clones and lacks some. The repertoire holds around 140,000 clones, 75% to 85% seen once, with under 6% in the top ten. The CDR3 sequence is 16 residues long. From germline, CDR1 is SGDLS and CDR2 YYNGEE. Trimming at V came to 1 base and at J to 5 bases, leaving 11 bases not matched to a gene. The chain combines TRBV9 with TRBJ2-5; 7 nucleotides line up with TRBD1. The sequence was collected from a woman older than 75 with active or convalescent COVID-19. The sample consisted of peripheral blood. CDR3 sequence: CASSVLGRGSGETQYF. Here the CDR3 DNA reads TGTGCCAGCAGCGTACTAGGCAGGGGGTCGGGGGAGACCCAGTACTTC.